The clone carrying this T cell receptor beta chain has only a few counts. As yet, its antigen is unknown. These data belong to a study of T-cell reconstitution after alpha-beta-depleted transplantation in children. The library targeted TCRbeta and was prepared with unique molecular identifiers. Each CDR3 protein is one row after TCRdb ran MiXCR on the PCR reads. Of hundreds of thousands of distinct CDR3 sequences in the sample, 23% were seen once. Study observations and caveats: Surviving recipient T cells and thymic progenitors produced the high day-60 TCRbeta diversity seen in some patients. By one year post-transplant, T-cell counts and diversity largely arose from T cells that were newly produced. After transplant, at about two months, alpha-beta T cells were reportedly derived from several hundred expanded graft clones.

V lost 4 bases and J lost 2; bases outside the gene matches: 11. The CDR3 totals 18 residues. CDR1 is LGHDT, CDR2 YNNKEL, per germline (reference sequence). J is TRBJ2-1 and V is TRBV3-1; 10 bases match TRBD2. The starting material was PBMCs, mostly from graft donor cells, obtained 360 days after TCRalphabeta/CD19-depleted stem cell transplant. The origin of this receptor is a boy under three years old who had a stem cell transplant for acute myeloid leukemia, so the T cells may come from the graft donor. The CDR3 DNA follows: TGTGCCAGCAGCCGGAAACTTCCTAGCGGGGGTACCTACAATGAGCAGTTCTTC. Translated, it gives CASSRKLPSGGTYNEQFF.